The sequence of this T cell receptor beta chain was determined in a study of graft-versus-host responses after intestinal transplantation. The wider study: Multivisceral, liver-intestinal, or isolated intestinal transplants were given to recipients. Uniformly, recipients were administered anti-thymocyte globulin induction with subsequent tacrolimus and steroids for approximately three years.

Sequencing used immunoSEQ multiplex PCR; TCRdb keeps in-frame clones, though not all of them. The sample includes about 93,000 clones, over 85% of them seen just once. V lost 5 bases and J 6 bases, leaving 10 bases between the germline ends. The CDR3 sequence is 12 residues long. Germline-derived CDR1 and CDR2 are LNHDA and SQIVND (reference sequence). As regards this clone: Its antigen is not identified.

The sequences come from unstimulated CD8+ T cells sorted from spleen or lymph node cells, collected before intestinal transplant. This receptor was taken from a human donor who received an intestinal transplant. The rearrangement links TRBV19 to TRBJ1-2; no clear D gene. In DNA form, the CDR3 reads TGTGCCAGTAGTGGAGGGTTGCATGGCTACACCTTC. It is translated as CASSGGLHGYTF. Using reference TRBV19 and TRBJ1-2 for the parts outside the CDR3, the full variable domain is DGGITQSPKYLFRKEGQNVTLSCEQNLNHDAMYWYRQDPGQGLRLIYYSQIVNDFQKGDIAEGYSVSREKKESFPLTVTSAQKNPTAFYLCASSGGLHGYTFGSGTRLTVV.